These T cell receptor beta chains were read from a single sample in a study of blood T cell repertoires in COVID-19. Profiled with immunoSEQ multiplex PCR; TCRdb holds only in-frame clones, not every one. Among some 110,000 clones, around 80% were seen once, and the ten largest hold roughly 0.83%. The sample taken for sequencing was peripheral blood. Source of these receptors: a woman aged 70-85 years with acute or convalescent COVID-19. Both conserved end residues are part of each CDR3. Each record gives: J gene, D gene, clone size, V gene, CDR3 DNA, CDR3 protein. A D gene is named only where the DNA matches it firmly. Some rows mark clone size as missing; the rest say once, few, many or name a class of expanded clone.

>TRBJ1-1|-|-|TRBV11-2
TGTGCCAGCAGCTTACTGGAGTTGGGCACTGAAGCTTTCTTT
CASSLLELGTEAFF
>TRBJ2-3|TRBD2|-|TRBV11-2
TGTGCCAGCAGCTCACGGACTAGCGGGGGACGGGATACGCAGTATTTT
CASSSRTSGGRDTQYF
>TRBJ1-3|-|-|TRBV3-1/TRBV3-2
TGTGCCAGCAGCCAGGGCTCCGATCATGGAAACACCATATATTTT
CASSQGSDHGNTIYF
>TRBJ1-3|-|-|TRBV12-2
TGTGCAAGTCGCTTAGGCCTAAACTCTGGAAACACCATATATTTT
CASRLGLNSGNTIYF
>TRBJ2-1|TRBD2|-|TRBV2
TGTGCCAGCAAGGAGGGACTAGCTTCCAATGAGCAGTTCTTC
CASKEGLASNEQFF
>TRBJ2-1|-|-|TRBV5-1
TGCGCCAGCAGCCTCGACTGGAATGAGCAGTTCTTC
CASSLDWNEQFF
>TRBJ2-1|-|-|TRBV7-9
TGTGCCAGCAGCCTCCATGACGGGACTCCCATGGGCTATGAGCAGTTCTTC
CASSLHDGTPMGYEQFF
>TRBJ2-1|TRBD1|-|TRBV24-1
TGTGCCACCAGTGACTCCTACAGGGGGAACTACAATGAGCAGTTCTTC
CATSDSYRGNYNEQFF
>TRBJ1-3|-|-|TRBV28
TGTGCCGCCGTCCAGGGTAACGGAAACACCATATATTTT
CAAVQGNGNTIYF
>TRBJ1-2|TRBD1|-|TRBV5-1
TGCGCCAGCAGCTGGGGGACAGGGGGTAACTATGGCTACACCTTC
CASSWGTGGNYGYTF
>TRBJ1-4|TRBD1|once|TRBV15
TGTGCCACCAGCAGCCCGGACAGGGGGCAATCTAATGAAAAACTGTTTTTT
CATSSPDRGQSNEKLFF
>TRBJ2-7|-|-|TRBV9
TGTGCCAGCAGCGCTGGACTGGTGCCCTACGAGCAGTACTTC
CASSAGLVPYEQYF
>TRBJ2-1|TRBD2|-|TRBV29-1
TGCAGCGTACTCGGGACTAGCGTGTACAATGAGCAGTTCTTC
CSVLGTSVYNEQFF
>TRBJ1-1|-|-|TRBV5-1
TGCGCCAGCAGCCCGACAGAGACAACTGAAGCTTTCTTT
CASSPTETTEAFF
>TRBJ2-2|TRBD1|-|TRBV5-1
TGCGCCAGCAGAGGGACAGGGGGCTACACCGGGGAGCTGTTTTTT
CASRGTGGYTGELFF
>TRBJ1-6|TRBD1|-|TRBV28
TGTGCCAGCAGTTTAAGGGGACAGAAGAATTCACCCCTCCACTTT
CASSLRGQKNSPLHF
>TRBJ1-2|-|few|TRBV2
TGTGCCAGCAGTGAACAGGGTTATGGCTACACCTTC
CASSEQGYGYTF
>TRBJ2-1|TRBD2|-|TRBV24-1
TGTGCCACGGCGAGCGGGAGGCCCATTGGGTATGAGCAGTTCTTC
CATASGRPIGYEQFF
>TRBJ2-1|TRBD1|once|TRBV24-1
TGTGCCACCAGTGATCCGGGACAGCCATACAATGAGCAGTTCTTC
CATSDPGQPYNEQFF
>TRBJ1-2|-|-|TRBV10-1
TGCGCCAGCAGTGAAGGTCCGAACATGCGGGGCTATGGCTACACCTTC
CASSEGPNMRGYGYTF
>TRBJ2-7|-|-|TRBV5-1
TGCGCCAGCAGGGGGGAGGCCTCCTACGAGCAGTACTTC
CASRGEASYEQYF
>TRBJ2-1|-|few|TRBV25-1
TGTGCCAGCACCCTCTCCTCGGGTGTGAGCTCCTACAATGAGCAGTTCTTC
CASTLSSGVSSYNEQFF
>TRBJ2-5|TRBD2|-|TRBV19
TGTGCCAGTAGTATGGGACTACTCCCCCAAGAGACCCAGTACTTC
CASSMGLLPQETQYF
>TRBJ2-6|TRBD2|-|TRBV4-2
TGTGCCAGCAGCCAAGATCGGGGGGTAGGTGCTGGGGCCAACGTCCTGACTTTC
CASSQDRGVGAGANVLTF
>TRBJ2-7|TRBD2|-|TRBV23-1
TGCGCCAGCAGTCAATGTCCAAGAAGGAGGGGGAAACGGGAGGGCTCCTACGAGCAGTACTTC
CASSQCPRRRGKREGSYEQYF
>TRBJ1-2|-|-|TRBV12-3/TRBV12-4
TGTGCCAGCAGTTTAGAACCCAGCTATGGCTACACCTTC
CASSLEPSYGYTF
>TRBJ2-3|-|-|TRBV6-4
TGTGCCAGCAGTGTTAGCGGCTTAACAGATACGCAGTATTTT
CASSVSGLTDTQYF
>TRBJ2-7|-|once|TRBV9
TGTGCCAGCAGCAGCGACAGGTTCAATTCCTACGAGCAGTACTTC
CASSSDRFNSYEQYF
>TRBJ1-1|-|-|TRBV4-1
TGCGCCAGCAGCCATCGGACAGAGAACACTGAAGCTTTCTTT
CASSHRTENTEAFF
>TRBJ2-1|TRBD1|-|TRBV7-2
TGTGCCAGCAGCTTCACAGGGGGCGGTGAGCAGTTCTTC
CASSFTGGGEQFF
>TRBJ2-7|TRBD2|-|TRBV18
TGTGCCAGCTCACAGGGAAGCGGGACTCTGTACGAGCAGTACTTC
CASSQGSGTLYEQYF
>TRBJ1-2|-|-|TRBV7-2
TGTGCCAGCAGCTTAGACGGCGAGGGTTCAGGCTACACCTTC
CASSLDGEGSGYTF
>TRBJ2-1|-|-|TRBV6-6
TGTGCCAGCAGTCCCCGGAGGGAGCAGTTCTTC
CASSPRREQFF
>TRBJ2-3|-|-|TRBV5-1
TGCGCCAGCAGCTCGGAGGGGCGTTCGGTACTAGATACGCAGTATTTT
CASSSEGRSVLDTQYF
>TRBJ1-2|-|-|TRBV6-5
TGTGCCAGCAGATCCACAGGTGACGATGGCTACACCTTC
CASRSTGDDGYTF
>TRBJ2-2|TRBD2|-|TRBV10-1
TGCGCCAGCAGTGACAGCGGGAGGGACACCGGGGAGCTGTTTTTT
CASSDSGRDTGELFF
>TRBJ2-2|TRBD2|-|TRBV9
TGTGCCAGCAGCCCGAGGGCAGCGGGAGAAGACACCGGGGAGCTGTTTTTT
CASSPRAAGEDTGELFF
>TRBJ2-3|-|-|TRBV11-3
TGTGCCAGCAGCTTAGTCGCCTCGGCAGATACGCAGTATTTT
CASSLVASADTQYF
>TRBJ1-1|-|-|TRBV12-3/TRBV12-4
TGTGCCAGTCATTGGGGCGTTTACGCTGAAGCTTTCTTT
CASHWGVYAEAFF
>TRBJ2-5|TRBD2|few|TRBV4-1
TGCGCCAGCAGCTTAAGCGGGGGGGCGGAGACCCAGTACTTC
CASSLSGGAETQYF
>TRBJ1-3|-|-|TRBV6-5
TGTGCCAGCAGTTCGGGGACACTAGGAAACACCATATATTTT
CASSSGTLGNTIYF
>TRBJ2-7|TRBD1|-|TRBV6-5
TGTGCCGTTTCGACAGGGGGCTCGCGGGAGCAGTACTTC
CAVSTGGSREQYF
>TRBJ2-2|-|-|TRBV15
TGTGCCACCAGCAGAGATCGGAGGCAAACCGGGGAGCTGTTTTTT
CATSRDRRQTGELFF
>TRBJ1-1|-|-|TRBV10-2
TGCGCCAGCAGTGAGTTTGTCAGGGGAGAAGCTTTCTTT
CASSEFVRGEAFF
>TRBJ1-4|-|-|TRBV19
TGTGCCAGTAGTATTTGGGCGGAGGGGAAAGAAAAACTGTTTTTT
CASSIWAEGKEKLFF
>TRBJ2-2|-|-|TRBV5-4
TGTGCCAGCAGCCGCGAATTGAGCGGTACGAACACCGGGGAGCTGTTTTTT
CASSRELSGTNTGELFF
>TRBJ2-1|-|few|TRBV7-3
TGTGCCAGCAGCTTAGGGCCTAACAATGAGCAGTTCTTC
CASSLGPNNEQFF
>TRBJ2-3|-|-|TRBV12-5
TGTGCTAGTGGTTGGGGGCAGGATACGCAGTATTTT
CASGWGQDTQYF
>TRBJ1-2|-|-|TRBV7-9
TGTGCCAGCACCTCCGAAGGAGGGGGGGTCTATGGCTACACCTTC
CASTSEGGGVYGYTF
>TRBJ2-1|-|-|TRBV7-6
TGTGCCAGCAGCTTAGAGCAGGGTCAGAATGAGCAGTTCTTC
CASSLEQGQNEQFF
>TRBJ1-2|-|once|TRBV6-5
TGTGCCAGCAGTTACCCCCGGGGGAGCTACACCTTC
CASSYPRGSYTF
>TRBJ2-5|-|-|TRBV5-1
TGCGCCAGCAGCTTACCTAGGTCGGAGACCCAGTACTTC
CASSLPRSETQYF
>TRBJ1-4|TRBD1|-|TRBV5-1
TGCGCCAGCAGCTTGGAAGGCAGGGGGCATGAAAAACTGTTTTTT
CASSLEGRGHEKLFF
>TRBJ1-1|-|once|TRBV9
TGTGCCAGCAGTCCACAGGGTAGGGCTGAAGCTTTCTTT
CASSPQGRAEAFF
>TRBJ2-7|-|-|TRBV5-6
TGTGCCAGCAGTTGGGCCCAGAACTACGAGCAGTACTTC
CASSWAQNYEQYF
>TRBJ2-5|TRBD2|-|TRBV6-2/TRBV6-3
TGTGCCAGCAGTCGACTAGCGGGAGCCGGGGAGACCCAGTACTTC
CASSRLAGAGETQYF
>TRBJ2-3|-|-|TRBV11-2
TGTGCCAGCAGCTTAGACAGGGGCACAGATACGCAGTATTTT
CASSLDRGTDTQYF
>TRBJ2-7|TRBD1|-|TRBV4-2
TGTGCCAGCAGCCACCGACAGGGGGCAACCTACGAGCAGTACTTC
CASSHRQGATYEQYF
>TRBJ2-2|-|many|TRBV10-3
TGTGCCATCAGTGGCGTACAGGGACCGAACACCGGGGAGCTGTTTTTT
CAISGVQGPNTGELFF